This T cell receptor (beta chain) emerged from a study of blood T cell repertoires in COVID-19. The germline gives CDR1 KGHSH, CDR2 LQKENI. The CDR3 consists of 15 residues. V shed 3 bases and J 7 bases; nucleotides not matched to a gene: 8. Method: immunoSEQ multiplex PCR; TCRdb's copy keeps in-frame clones and lacks some. This table holds 160,000 or so clones, 90% found once. The sample comprised peripheral blood. The chain combines TRBV18 with TRBJ1-4, with TRBD1 matching 7 bases. This clonotype was sampled from a man between 60 and 75 years old with active or convalescent COVID-19. CDR3 protein: CASSPNRGGGEKLFF. The CDR3 DNA reads as TGTGCCAGCTCACCGAACAGGGGCGGCGGTGAAAAACTGTTTTTT.